This is a list of T cell receptor beta chains from one sample in a study of cytomegalovirus exposure and HLA in healthy donors. Using immunoSEQ multiplex PCR, the repertoire was profiled, and TCRdb retains in-frame clones only, with some absent. The data show 140,000 to 150,000 clones, roughly 89% seen once. Sequencing input: PBMCs. The receptors derive from a young man in good health and CMV-seropositive. CDR3s include the opening cysteine and the closing phenylalanine or tryptophan. D genes are given only for firm matches. Expanded clones get a size class; other rows say once, few or many, or leave the size out.

CDR3	DNA	V	size	D	J
CASSRILAGGETQYF	TGTGCCAGCTCACGTATCCTAGCGGGAGGGGAGACCCAGTACTTC	TRBV18	once	TRBD2	TRBJ2-5
CASSFKWTRPTEAFF	TGTGCCAGCAGTTTCAAGTGGACAAGACCCACTGAAGCTTTCTTT	TRBV6-5	.	.	TRBJ1-1
CASSLTTTRGGYTF	TGTGCCAGCAGCTTGACGACCACCAGAGGTGGCTACACCTTC	TRBV13	.	.	TRBJ1-2
CASSVETLGNEQFF	TGTGCCAGCAGCGTAGAGACCCTCGGGAATGAGCAGTTCTTC	TRBV9	.	.	TRBJ2-1
CAWSVLQVEEQYF	TGTGCCTGGAGTGTACTACAGGTTGAGGAGCAGTACTTC	TRBV30	once	.	TRBJ2-7
CASSRTGLDEQFF	TGTGCCAGCAGTCGGACAGGTCTCGATGAGCAGTTCTTC	TRBV14	.	TRBD1	TRBJ2-1
CASNQGGSSYEQYF	TGTGCCAGCAACCAGGGGGGAAGCTCCTACGAGCAGTACTTC	TRBV6-6	few	.	TRBJ2-7
CASSLDSGEGYTF	TGTGCCAGCAGCTTGGATTCGGGGGAAGGCTACACCTTC	TRBV5-4	.	.	TRBJ1-2
CASSPNRGEQYF	TGTGCCAGCAGTCCCAACAGGGGCGAGCAGTACTTC	TRBV6-6	.	TRBD1	TRBJ2-7
CASSPTGGNEKLFF	TGCGCCAGCAGCCCGACAGGGGGAAATGAAAAACTGTTTTTT	TRBV10-2	.	TRBD1	TRBJ1-4
CASSLTGTGVQETQYF	TGTGCCAGCAGTTTAACAGGGACAGGGGTTCAAGAGACCCAGTACTTC	TRBV28	.	TRBD1	TRBJ2-5
CASSLGDTRAYEQYF	TGTGCCAGCAGCCTTGGGGACACCCGGGCCTACGAGCAGTACTTC	TRBV6-1	few	.	TRBJ2-7
CASRRGDYGYTF	TGTGCCAGTCGAAGAGGAGACTATGGCTACACCTTC	TRBV6-5	.	.	TRBJ1-2
CASRKGGGYGYTF	TGTGCCAGTCGTAAAGGGGGTGGGTATGGCTACACCTTC	TRBV28	.	.	TRBJ1-2
CASSLWGPTGELFF	TGCGCCAGCAGCTTGTGGGGCCCCACCGGGGAGCTGTTTTTT	TRBV5-1	.	.	TRBJ2-2
CASSIDRGPGYGYTF	TGTGCCAGCTCAATTGACAGGGGCCCTGGCTATGGCTACACCTTC	TRBV18	.	TRBD1	TRBJ1-2
CSVDRIYTDTQYF	TGCAGCGTTGACCGAATCTACACAGATACGCAGTATTTT	TRBV29-1	.	.	TRBJ2-3
CASSVQTGGGEQYF	TGTGCCAGCAGCGTCCAAACAGGGGGTGGCGAGCAGTACTTC	TRBV9	.	TRBD1	TRBJ2-7
CASSLGDSAGNTIYF	TGTGCCAGCAGCTTAGGGGACAGTGCTGGAAACACCATATATTTT	TRBV11-2	.	TRBD1	TRBJ1-3
CGSGQENSPLHF	TGTGGCTCGGGACAGGAGAATTCACCCCTCCACTTT	TRBV18	few	TRBD1	TRBJ1-6
CACRDRSYEQYF	TGTGCCTGCCGGGACAGATCCTACGAGCAGTACTTC	TRBV28	.	TRBD1	TRBJ2-7
CASSASRRYLVF	TGTGCCAGCAGCGCGAGCCGCCGATACCTCGTTTTT	TRBV6-6	.	.	TRBJ1-1
CASSPRGRAERLNTEAFF	TGCGCCAGCAGCCCGCGGGGCAGGGCCGAACGTTTGAACACTGAAGCTTTCTTT	TRBV5-1	.	.	TRBJ1-1
CASSPLYEQYF	TGTGCCAGCAGCCCTCTATACGAGCAGTACTTC	TRBV7-2	.	.	TRBJ2-7
CASSEGQGNTIYF	TGTGCCAGCAGCGAGGGACAGGGAAACACCATATATTTT	TRBV7-7	.	TRBD1	TRBJ1-3
CASSPAGFSGYTF	TGTGCCAGCAGCCCTGCGGGATTTAGCGGCTACACCTTC	TRBV7-6	few	.	TRBJ1-2
CASTPEGGTDTQYF	TGTGCCAGTACTCCTGAGGGGGGCACAGATACGCAGTATTTT	TRBV19	.	.	TRBJ2-3
CASSLHREGGYTF	TGTGCCAGCAGCTTACACAGGGAAGGCGGCTACACCTTC	TRBV7-3	once	.	TRBJ1-2
CATSTGTGGWEQYF	TGTGCCACCAGCACCGGGACAGGGGGCTGGGAGCAGTACTTC	TRBV15	.	TRBD1	TRBJ2-7